This T cell receptor beta chain stems from a study of molecular identifiers for immune sequencing clone quantification. Overall study: In replicates, RNA taken from approximately 20,000 or 98,000 naive CD8 cells was divided five ways, and four portions underwent sequencing.

Study-level points and caveats: Clones above 20 RNA copies contained over 98% of effector molecules but under 1% of naive ones.

This clonotype came up many times. As yet, its antigen is unknown. Sorted naive CD8 T cells were those defined as CD8+CD4-CCR7+CD45RA+. TCRdb analysed the PCR reads with MiXCR anew, one entry per CDR3 protein. The data show 65,000 or so distinct CDR3 sequences, under 20% seen once. V was pared by 1 base and J by 0 bases, with 19 bases between. The CDR3 runs 17 residues. Germline V gives CDR1 DFQATT, CDR2 SNEGSKA (reference sequence). This receptor was identified in a human donor in good health. Some libraries in this study had Jurkat cell RNA spiked in. The chain couples TRBV20-1 to TRBJ2-7; D may be TRBD1 or TRBD2 (5 bases each). The sample taken for sequencing was naive CD8+ T cells from blood, with Jurkat cell RNA spiked in. Subset given: FACS-sorted CD8+CD4-CCR7+CD45RA+ naive T cells. The CDR3 nucleotides read TGCAGTGCTAGAGCCCCCCCCAGGGACCACAGCTCCTACGAGCAGTACTTC. Translating gives CSARAPPRDHSSYEQYF.